This note documents a single T cell receptor beta chain sequence. Its antigen target is currently unknown. It has no much larger one-base neighbor in the sample; base qualities were not kept. The meaning of the sample's treatment or condition label: roughly 18 received Ad26.COV2.S at low or high dose, single or two shots; 5 received placebo; per-sample allocation not given. Repertoires of vaccine and placebo recipients were sequenced from samples collected on day 63 after the first injection. In Cohort 1b, 25 or so adults aged 18-55 years were enrolled at a single site in Boston, USA, between 29 July and 7 August 2020. Ad26.COV2.S was a replication-incompetent adenovirus type 26 vector expressing a prefusion-stabilized SARS-CoV-2 spike protein from the original Wuhan strain. The data stem from a study of Ad26.COV2.S vaccination and SARS-CoV-2 variants (dated by TCRdb to the early 2020s). For the wider study: Donors in the vaccine arm were drawn from COV1001, a multicentre, randomized, double-blind, placebo-controlled phase I-IIa trial testing Ad26.COV2.S in healthy adults. Ad26.COV2.S was administered intramuscularly at a dose of 5x10^10 or 1x10^11 viral particles, either as one shot or as two shots given 56 days apart. A total of approximately 30 samples were included in the TCR-sequenced set, comprising about 20 Ad26.COV2.S vaccine recipients, 5 placebo recipients and 8 SARS-CoV-2 convalescent individuals. The specificity and breadth of SARS-CoV-2-reactive T cell receptors after Ad26.COV2.S vaccination were assessed by TCRbeta repertoire sequencing. Trial participants were randomized into five groups of five, in which low-dose or high-dose Ad26.COV2.S was given once or twice, or placebo was given on both occasions. Blinding of investigators to trial group allocation was maintained during experiments and outcome assessment.

Study-wide conclusions, independent of this receptor: Non-spike TCR breadth was comparable between vaccine and placebo recipients, consistent with the vaccine containing only spike. Spike-specific TCR breadth was higher in Ad26.COV2.S recipients than in placebo recipients (P = 0.0014). After vaccination, spike-specific CD8+ and CD4+ T cell responses were reported to show substantial breadth. According to the authors, total T cell responses may have been underestimated by the TCR breadth and depth analyses. Comparing responses between vaccine doses or regimens was not something the study was powered to do.

TCRbeta CDR3 regions were sequenced with the immunoSEQ Assay. After extraction, genomic DNA underwent amplification by bias-controlled multiplex PCR, followed by high-throughput sequencing. Per the original workflow: To quantify the absolute abundance of every unique TCRbeta CDR3 region, sequences were collapsed and filtered. T cell fraction was estimated by normalizing TCRbeta template counts to usable DNA, with usable DNA measured through amplification of reference genes found in all nucleated cells. Repertoire TCRs were annotated as SARS-CoV-2-specific when V gene, CDR3 amino acid sequence and J gene were exactly matched to a known reactive TCR set. MIRA supplied the reference SARS-CoV-2 TCR set, which was filtered for enrichment in COVID-19-positive ImmuneCODE repertoires so that public or cross-reactive TCRs were removed. Drawing on the MIRA antigens, annotated TCRs were analysed further at the level of specific ORF or position within ORF. Depth was the summed frequency of annotated unique rearrangements, while breadth was defined as annotated unique rearrangements over total unique productive rearrangements. Two-sided Wilcoxon rank-sum tests were applied when comparing TCR breadth between groups. The immuneACCESS repertoire file appears here via TCRdb, limited to in-frame rearrangements. These files lack a portion of the clones; in checked studies, under half of the deficit traces to unresolved V genes, and the cause of the others is not known. V, J and clone size are taken as reported in that table, and D and trimming were inferred from the DNA itself. The sample table shows about 370,000 clones, and about 88% are seen once. Of the sample, 1.5% to 2% falls within the top ten clones.

Trimming at the junction amounts to 7 bases on V and 4 bases on J, and the germline ends lie 14 bases apart. The CDR3 sequence holds 14 residues, the cysteine and phenylalanine included. Only CDR3 DNA remains: 42 bases, in frame from the first base. CDR1 MNHEY and CDR2 SVGAGI were looked up in the germline V gene. The receptor chain draws on TRBV6-5 and TRBJ1-5, with TRBD1 perhaps the D gene, on 6 matching bases. This sequence originates from a person between 18 and 65 years old who received the Ad26.COV2.S COVID-19 vaccine or a placebo. Here the sequenced sample was peripheral blood, taken in a trial of Ad26.COV2.S vaccine versus placebo. The CDR3: CASNYRDPNQPQHF. The nucleotide sequence is given as TGTGCCAGCAACTACAGGGACCCTAATCAGCCCCAGCATTTT.